This TCR beta chain was identified during a study of response to subunit inactivated influenza vaccine. In the case of this clonotype: Its target is not known.

Study-level findings and limits: Each seasonal influenza vaccination recruits few new T cells, the authors suggested.

TCRdb fed the RT-PCR reads into MiXCR, producing one record per CDR3 protein. Here the sample spans over 800,000 distinct CDR3 sequences, about 20% being singletons. The CDR3 contains 13 residues. Trimming pared 3 bases from V and 0 bases from J, leaving 8 bases between. Per the germline V gene, CDR1 is DFQATT and CDR2 is SNEGSKA (reference sequence). The specimen comprised PBMCs from blood, sampled roughly 5 days after vaccination. The receptor was derived from a man aged 50 to 60 who received an inactivated influenza vaccine. The gene calls are TRBV20-1 and TRBJ1-1; D is unclear. CDR3: CSASYSLNTEAFF. The DNA for the CDR3 is TGCAGTGCTAGTTACAGCTTGAACACTGAAGCTTTCTTT.